This record concerns one T cell receptor beta chain sequence. Some clones are missing from TCRdb's copy, which holds only in-frame ones; the method was immunoSEQ multiplex PCR. The sample consists of about 200,000 clones, about nine tenths of them appearing once. These data are taken from a study of blood T cell repertoires in COVID-19. Study information: T cells, B-cell-depleted T cells, or PBMCs supplied cDNA or gDNA.

The sample consisted of peripheral blood. This receptor was taken from a young man with active or convalescent COVID-19.

The DNA for the CDR3 is TGTGCCAGCAATACAGACAGGGGGGCTAATGAAAAACTGTTTTTT. Protein: CASNTDRGANEKLFF. The gene calls are TRBV28 and TRBJ1-4; 9 nucleotides match TRBD1. Germline loops: CDR1 MDHEN, CDR2 SYDVKM. The CDR3 sequence is 15 residues long. Trimming at V came to 7 bases and at J to 3 bases, leaving 6 bases not matched to a gene. The full variable domain, completed using reference TRBV28 and TRBJ1-4, is DVKVTQSSRYLVKRTGEKVFLECVQDMDHENMFWYRQDPGLGLRLIYFSYDVKMKEKGDIPEGYSVSREKKERFSLILESASTNQTSMYLCASNTDRGANEKLFFGSGTQLSVL.